The entry below describes one TCR beta chain. Its antigen is still unknown. The data were obtained in a study of T-cell reconstitution after alpha-beta-depleted transplantation in children. Study results and limitations: Reported findings indicate that, about two months after transplant, alpha-beta T cells came from several hundred expanded clones, which were derived from non-depleted graft cells. When one year had passed after transplant, most T-cell counts and diversity came from newly produced T cells. At day 60, the high TCRbeta diversity found in some patients originated from recipient T cells and thymic progenitors that had survived.

CDR1 is SNHLY, CDR2 FYNNEI, per germline. The trim removed 2 bases at V and 8 bases at J, leaving 3 bases unmatched. The CDR3 length is 14 residues. The authors prepared the TCRbeta library with unique molecular identifiers. MiXCR, run by TCRdb on the PCR reads, gives a single entry per CDR3 protein. This table holds about 830,000 distinct CDR3 sequences, approximately 15% found once. This TCR derives from a male patient between 10 and 17 years old who had a stem cell transplant for acute lymphoblastic leukemia, so the T cells may come from the graft donor. The sequencing used PBMCs, mostly from graft donor cells, collected 360 days after TCRalphabeta/CD19-depleted stem cell transplant. The rearrangement links TRBV2 to TRBJ2-1; 10 bases align to TRBD2. The CDR3 reads CASSELAGVDEQFF. The CDR3 bases are TGTGCCAGCAGTGAACTAGCGGGAGTGGATGAGCAGTTCTTC.